This TCR beta chain comes out of a study of T cell responses to AZD1222 COVID-19 vaccine (dated by TCRdb to the early 2020s). As for the study more broadly: TCR sequencing was performed for some 250 trial participants, of whom some 200 were given two doses of AZD1222 and around 25 were given two doses of MenACWY control vaccine. Trial participants were enrolled into age subgroups of 18-55, 56-69 and 70-plus years, which contained around 150, 28 and 57 TCR-sequenced participants, respectively. Study-wide conclusions, independent of this receptor: Nearly half of unique spike-specific TCRs reportedly recognized epitopes outside regions mutated in the B.1.351 and B.1.1.7 variants. In the small 56-69-year group, the increase in depth fell short of significance, most likely because of low power. Only five or six AZD1222 recipients were SARS-CoV-2 seropositive at baseline, limiting conclusions about previously exposed vaccinees. Participants were mostly white British, with more females than males. The authors suggested clonal diversity may have been underestimated. The vaccine-associated CD4 TCRs covered the entire spike protein, and the dominant responses fell in regions 160-218 and 743-854. No day 14 peak-response samples were available, so repertoires were characterized only after the peak T cell response. After two AZD1222 doses, spike-specific TCR breadth and depth were significantly higher than at day 0 and than in MenACWY recipients.

CDR3 length: 18 amino acids, cysteine to phenylalanine. CDR3 DNA is the only sequence kept; it has 54 bases, read in frame from the first base. The V and J ends are trimmed by 1 base and 5 bases, leaving 21 bases between them. The germline V gene specifies MDHEN as CDR1 and SYDVKM as CDR2. This clone has a handful of counts. The clone's antigen remains unknown. Base qualities are missing; no much larger clone stands one base away. In the paper's terms, the time point label means: baseline before first vaccination. According to the study, the label for this sample's treatment or condition signals: meningococcal conjugate vaccine given as trial control. Samples from vaccinated people were obtained from the UK trials COV001 and COV002, which included a single-blind randomized controlled phase 2/3 trial of AZD1222 (ChAdOx1 nCoV-19) in healthy adults. For TCRbeta chain sequencing, PBMC samples from trial participants were taken at day 0 and at day 28 after the second dose.

The CDR3 regions of human TCRbeta chains were analyzed by immunosequencing. The study's processing was this. Repertoire TCRs were checked for matches against a reference library of SARS-CoV-2-specific TCRs that had been generated using the MIRA antigen-specificity platform. Breadth meant the fraction of unique TCRs that were SARS-CoV-2-associated, whereas depth meant the fraction of total T cells that were SARS-CoV-2-associated. Using the MIRA data, each spike-specific TCR was mapped to the spike region that the TCR reacts to and placed in a CD4 or CD8 class. Log10-transformed breadth and depth values were compared by one-way ANOVA with Sidak's multiple comparisons tests. TCRdb carries this immuneACCESS record with in-frame sequences only. Its versions omit some clonotypes, under half of them owing to an unresolved V gene in the studies checked, with the rest unexplained. That table supplies the V and J calls and clone size; D and trimming were determined from the DNA. Counted in this sample were 120,000 to 150,000 clones; around four fifths of them appeared once. Together, the top ten hold about 4% of the sample.

The origin of this receptor is an adult in good health. This chain joins TRBV28 to TRBJ1-5, with the D gene call left open. Sequenced material: peripheral blood, taken on day 0 of MenACWY control vaccination. CDR3 region: CASSLSEGMGSVDQPQHF. DNA sequence: TGTGCCAGCAGTTTATCGGAGGGTATGGGGAGTGTGGATCAGCCCCAGCATTTT.